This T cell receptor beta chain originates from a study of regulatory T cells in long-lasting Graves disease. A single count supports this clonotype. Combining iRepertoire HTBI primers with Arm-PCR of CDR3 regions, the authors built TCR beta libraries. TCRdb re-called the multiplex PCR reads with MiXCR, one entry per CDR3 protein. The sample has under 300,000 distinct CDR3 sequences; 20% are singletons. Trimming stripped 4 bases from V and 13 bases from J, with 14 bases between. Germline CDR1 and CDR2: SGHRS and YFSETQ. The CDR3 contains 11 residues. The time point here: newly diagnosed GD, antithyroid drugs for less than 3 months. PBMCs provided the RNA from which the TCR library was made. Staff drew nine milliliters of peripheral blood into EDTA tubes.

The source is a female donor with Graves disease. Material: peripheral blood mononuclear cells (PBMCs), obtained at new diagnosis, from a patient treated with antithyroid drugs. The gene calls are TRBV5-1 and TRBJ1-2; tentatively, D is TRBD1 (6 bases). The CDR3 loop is CASSVRGAPTF. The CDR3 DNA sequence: TGCGCCAGCAGCGTCAGGGGCGCCCCCACCTTC.